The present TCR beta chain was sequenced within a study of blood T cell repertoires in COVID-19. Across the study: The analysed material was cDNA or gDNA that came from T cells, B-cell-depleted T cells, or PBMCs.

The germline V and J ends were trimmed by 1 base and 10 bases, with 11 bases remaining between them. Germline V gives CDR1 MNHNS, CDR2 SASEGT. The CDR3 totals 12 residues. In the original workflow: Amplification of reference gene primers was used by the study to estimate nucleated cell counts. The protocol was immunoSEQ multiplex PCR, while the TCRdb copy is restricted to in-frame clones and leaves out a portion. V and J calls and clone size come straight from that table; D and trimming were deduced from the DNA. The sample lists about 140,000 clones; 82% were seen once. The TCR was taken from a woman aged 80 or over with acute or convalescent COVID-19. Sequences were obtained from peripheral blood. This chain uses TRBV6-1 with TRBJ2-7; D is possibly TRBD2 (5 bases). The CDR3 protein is CASSEVMGSQYF. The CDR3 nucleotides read TGTGCCAGCAGTGAAGTTATGGGGAGCCAGTACTTC.